This TCR beta chain is drawn from a study of cytomegalovirus exposure and HLA in healthy donors. About the study: As an earlier analysis found, about 179 million T cells yielded approximately 110 million unique TCR beta sequences.

PCR was performed using 60 Vbeta and 13 Jbeta primers. The protocol was immunoSEQ multiplex PCR, while the TCRdb copy is restricted to in-frame clones and leaves out a portion. The sample records tens of thousands of clones, approximately 80% being singletons. CDR1 is SGHDT and CDR2 is YYEEEE in the germline V gene. The CDR3 is made up of 14 amino acids. Between the trimmed V and J ends, which lost 8 bases and 3 bases, there was a span of 15 bases. The receptor comes from a man aged 18 to 30 in good health and CMV-seronegative. The chain uses TRBV5-6 and TRBJ1-5; D may be TRBD1 (6 bases). What was sequenced was PBMCs. The CDR3 region is CASTGKGNNQPQHF. The DNA for the CDR3 is TGTGCCAGTACAGGGAAGGGGAACAATCAGCCCCAGCATTTT.